This TCR beta chain was recorded in a study of naive and memory T cell subsets. Ligated cDNA underwent four rounds of PCR with nested alpha and beta constant region primers and SP2. Each CDR3 protein gets one entry after TCRdb re-called the UMI-ligation and nested PCR reads with MiXCR. The sample lists 25,000 to 35,000 distinct CDR3 sequences; under 8.5% were seen once. This clonotype was seen repeatedly, ten times or more. The germline V gene has CDR1 SGHAT and CDR2 FQDESV (reference sequence). The junction had 4 bases not matched to a gene; V was cut back by 5 bases and J by 5 bases. The CDR3 runs 13 residues. The sample's treatment: skin biopsy from PPD injection site in Mantoux-positive individual. TCR cDNA received a 3' ligated oligonucleotide that carried a UMI. Individuals with a positive Mantoux test gave biopsies from PPD-injected skin. Unsorted total RNA, about 1 to 1000 ng, was DNase treated before reverse transcription.

This receptor was identified in an adult in good health. The genes are TRBV11-1 and TRBJ2-5, with 8 nucleotides matching TRBD1. Sequences were derived from skin, sampled from a tuberculin skin test site. CDR3 sequence: CASSQGAGETQYF. The CDR3 nucleotides read TGTGCCAGCAGCCAGGGGGCTGGGGAGACCCAGTACTTC.